What follows are 7 T cell receptor beta chains derived from one specimen sequenced in a study of PD-1 blockade in classical Hodgkin lymphoma (dated by TCRdb to the early 2020s). The library came from the immunoSEQ multiplex PCR assay. This immuneACCESS table, as held by TCRdb, lists in-frame sequences with V and J called but not all clones. Of the missing ones, under half trace to an unresolved V gene in checked studies; the others have no known cause. This sample has about 36,000 clones in its table, and 80% to 90% of those were observed once. The top ten clonotypes cover more than 0.2% of the sample. The sample's time point label is to be understood as: newly diagnosed, previously untreated cHL patient sample. Using a Miltenyi CD4+ T cell isolation kit, CD4+ T cells were purified from thawed PBMCs through magnetic negative selection. Sequencing input: CD4+ T cells from blood. The receptor source for this set is a human donor with classical Hodgkin lymphoma.

The V and J genes are TRBV6-1 and TRBJ2-5; 8 bases map to TRBD1. The CDR3 covers 15 residues. The ends lost 6 bases at V and 1 base at J; junction bases unmatched: 7. Germline assignment: CDR1 MNHNS and CDR2 SASEGT. The CDR3 region has the DNA TGTGCCAGCAGCTACCCCGGACAGGGCCAAGAGACCCAGTACTTC. Its protein is CASSYPGQGQETQYF.

The rearrangement uses TRBV9 and TRBJ2-1; TRBD2 agrees at 7 bases. In germline, CDR1 is SGDLS, CDR2 YYNGEE. The CDR3 contains 17 residues. V trimming: 1 base; J trimming: 7 bases; junction bases outside the gene matches: 14. In nucleotides, the CDR3 is TGTGCCAGCAGCGTAAGTCTTAAGGGGAGGGCGGATAATGAGCAGTTCTTC. Translated, it gives CASSVSLKGRADNEQFF.

The rearrangement uses TRBV10-3 and TRBJ2-3; D could derive from TRBD1 or TRBD2 (6 bases each). Trimming removed 2 bases at V and 0 bases at J, with 12 bases between. The CDR3 covers 16 residues. Germline CDR1 and CDR2: ENHRY and SYGVKD. The CDR3 reads CAISEHGGLSTDTQYF. In nucleotides, the CDR3 is TGTGCCATCAGTGAGCATGGGGGGCTCAGCACAGATACGCAGTATTTT.

The chain joins TRBV11-2 to TRBJ2-5; D unclear. The germline gives CDR1 SGHAT, CDR2 FQNNGV. The CDR3 totals 14 residues. The V end was cut by 6 bases, the J end by 5 bases, with 16 bases between. The CDR3 spells CASRLLDPSETQYF. The CDR3 nucleotides are TGTGCCAGCAGATTACTGGACCCCTCGGAGACCCAGTACTTC.

The V call is TRBV6-5, the J call TRBJ2-1; D is ambiguous. The germline gives CDR1 MNHEY, CDR2 SVGAGI. The CDR3 has 13 residues. V was clipped by 4 bases and J by 10 bases, with 14 bases between them. The CDR3 sequence: CASSSAFPIEQFF. The CDR3 nucleotides read TGTGCCAGCAGTTCGGCCTTTCCTATAGAGCAGTTCTTC.

The V and J genes are TRBV10-3 and TRBJ1-2; 7 bases match TRBD1. The CDR3 has 13 amino acids. With V trimmed by 6 bases and J by 7 bases, 8 bases remained unmatched. In germline, CDR1 is ENHRY, CDR2 SYGVKD. CDR3 nucleotides: TGTGCCATCAGGAAGGAACAGGGGTCTGGCTACACCTTC. It yields the protein CAIRKEQGSGYTF.

The chain is built from TRBV29-1 and TRBJ2-5; unclear D gene. V was shortened by 7 bases and J by 2 bases, with 17 bases between the two germline ends. This CDR3 is 14 amino acids long. Germline CDR1 is SQVTM and CDR2 is ANQGSEA. Here the CDR3 reads CSAKERVGQETQYF. The CDR3 DNA reads TGCAGCGCGAAAGAAAGGGTGGGTCAAGAGACCCAGTACTTC.